The T cell receptor (beta chain) described here comes from a study of technical replicates of blood from a few donors. TCRdb's copy holds only in-frame clones and misses some; the assay was immunoSEQ multiplex PCR. The data show some 70,000 clones, with roughly 96% seen just once and roughly 0.24% held by the top ten. The CDR3 length is 16 residues. V was pared by 0 bases and J by 3 bases, with 14 bases between. CDR1 and CDR2 (germline): MNHNY, SVGAGI (reference sequence). The rearrangement links TRBV6-6 to TRBJ1-1; D gene ambiguous. This sequence originates from a human donor in good health. Sequencing was performed on T cells isolated from PBMCs. CDR3 sequence reads: CASSYSLAYRDTEAFF. DNA of the CDR3: TGTGCCAGCAGTTACTCCTTAGCGTACCGCGACACTGAAGCTTTCTTT.